This TCR beta chain was captured by sequencing in a study of blood T cell repertoires in COVID-19. Study context: The samples span acute and convalescent COVID-19 from the United States, Italy and Spain.

TCRdb keeps only in-frame clones here, not all; method: immunoSEQ multiplex PCR. The data show about 39,000 clones, with about 82% seen just once and 10% held by the top ten. Germline CDR1 is LGHNT and CDR2 is FRNRAP. The CDR3 length equals 15 residues, ends included. By its share, this clone is medium-sized. Because the CDR3's place on the DNA is in doubt, the DNA is left out and the CDR3 is given as listed by TCRdb. The V gene is TRBV12-5, the J gene TRBJ2-1; the D call of TRBD1 is as the table states it, not checked on the DNA. The source of this sequence is a man in his sixties in a cohort sampled during active COVID-19. Specimen: peripheral blood. CDR3 loop: CASGFGSGQVNEQFF.